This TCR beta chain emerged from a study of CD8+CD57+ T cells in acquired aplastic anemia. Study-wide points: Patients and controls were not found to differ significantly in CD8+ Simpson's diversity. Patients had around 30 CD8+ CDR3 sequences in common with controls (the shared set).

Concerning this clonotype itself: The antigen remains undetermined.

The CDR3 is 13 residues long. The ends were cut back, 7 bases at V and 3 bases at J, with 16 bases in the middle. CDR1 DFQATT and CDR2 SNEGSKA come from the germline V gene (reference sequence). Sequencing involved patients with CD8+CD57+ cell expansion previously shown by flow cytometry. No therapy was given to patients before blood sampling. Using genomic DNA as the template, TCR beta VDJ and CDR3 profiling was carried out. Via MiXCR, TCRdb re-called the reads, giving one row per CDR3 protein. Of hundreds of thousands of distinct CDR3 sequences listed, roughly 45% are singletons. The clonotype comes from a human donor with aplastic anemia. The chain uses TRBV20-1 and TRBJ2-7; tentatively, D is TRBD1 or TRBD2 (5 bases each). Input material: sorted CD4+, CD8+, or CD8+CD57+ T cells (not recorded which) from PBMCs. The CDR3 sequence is CSVRDGEHYEQYF. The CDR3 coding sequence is TGCAGTGTTAGGGACGGGGAACACTACGAGCAGTACTTC.